These 2 T cell receptor beta chains came from one sample sequenced in a study of cytomegalovirus exposure and HLA in healthy donors. Only in-frame clones appear in the TCRdb table, and some are missing; sequencing was by immunoSEQ multiplex PCR. The data contain about 130,000 clones, around 90% of them singletons. The source material was PBMCs. Receptor source: a woman aged 25 to 45 in good health and CMV-seropositive.

This sequence joins TRBV11-2 and TRBJ2-1; 9 bases map to TRBD2. Trimming cost V 4 bases and J 4 bases; bases outside gene matches: 2. The CDR3 is 14 residues long. Germline values: CDR1 SGHAT, CDR2 FQNNGV. The CDR3 bases are TGTGCCAGCAGCTCTAGCGGGGTTTACAATGAGCAGTTCTTC. This translates into CASSSSGVYNEQFF.

The chain has TRBV9 and TRBJ2-1; D perhaps matches TRBD1 (5 bases). Germline V gene data show CDR1 as SGDLS and CDR2 as YYNGEE. The CDR3 loop spans 16 amino acids. The V end was cut by 0 bases, the J end by 4 bases, with 14 bases between. The CDR3 region is CASSVGRGRSYNEQFF. Here the CDR3 DNA reads TGTGCCAGCAGCGTAGGTAGGGGAAGGTCGTACAATGAGCAGTTCTTC. Full variable domain (rest looked up from reference TRBV9 and TRBJ2-1): DSGVTQTPKHLITATGQRVTLRCSPRSGDLSVYWYQQSLDQGLQFLIQYYNGEERAKGNILERFSAQQFPDLHSELNLSSLELGDSALYFCASSVGRGRSYNEQFFGPGTRLTVL.